This T cell receptor (beta chain) comes out of a study of identical twins. Study-level results: Fewer insertions were carried by abundant cord blood beta clonotypes, but none was seen in memory repertoires. The models gave estimates that fell short of the out-of-frame TCR alpha sharing seen in monozygotic twins.

This clonotype was counted a few times. Its antigen is currently unknown. With no exceptions, donors were healthy Caucasians. TCRdb re-called the 5' RACE reads with MiXCR, one entry per CDR3 protein. The repertoire has 500,000 or so distinct CDR3 sequences, approximately 14% of them found once; the top ten carry approximately 0.98%. The germline V gene has CDR1 PRHDT and CDR2 FYEKMQ (reference sequence). With 6 bases clipped from V and 8 bases from J, the junction kept 6 bases outside the gene matches. The CDR3 is made up of 13 amino acids. These records were also assigned to another study, of yellow fever vaccine responses in identical twins. From that report: Twins reportedly had a vaccine T cell response that seemed partly convergent, partly personalized.

The sample was CD4+ T cells sorted from blood. The sequence was collected from a woman aged 18-30 years in good health. V is TRBV13 and J is TRBJ2-3; 9 nucleotides line up with TRBD1. CDR3 nucleotide sequence: TGTGCCAGCAGACAACAGGGGGCGGGTACGCAGTATTTT. This codes for CASRQQGAGTQYF.